The table lists the clone carrying this T cell receptor beta chain with many counts. The antigen is unknown. CDR3 length: 13 residues. V lost 2 bases, J lost 6 bases, and 14 bases lay in between. The germline V gene has CDR1 DFQATT and CDR2 SNEGSKA (reference sequence). The entry originates in a study of quantifying T cell responses using KT2 cells. Study-wide context: RNA was reverse transcribed with TCR alpha and beta constant-region primers. The second PCR ran as a qPCR until a predetermined fluorescence threshold was reached. Broader study findings: Input KT2 cell number predicted KT2 alpha and beta sequence counts linearly over several orders of magnitude.

A single-stranded UMI oligo with SP2 sequence was ligated to cDNA 3' ends. First-round PCR used approximately 4 cycles and beta primers RC1.1 and RC1.2 covering TRBC1 and TRBC2. A single record per CDR3 protein comes from TCRdb applying MiXCR to the UMI-ligation and nested PCR reads. The sample lists 40,000 to 60,000 distinct CDR3 sequences, more than 9% occurring once. The specimen sequenced was PBMCs spiked with cells of the T cell clone KT2. The sequence derives from a human donor. This rearrangement joins TRBV20-1 to TRBJ2-7; D is possibly TRBD1 (6 bases). The CDR3 DNA is TGCAGTGCTAGAAATGGGGGCAGCATCGAGCAGTACTTC. Translating gives CSARNGGSIEQYF.